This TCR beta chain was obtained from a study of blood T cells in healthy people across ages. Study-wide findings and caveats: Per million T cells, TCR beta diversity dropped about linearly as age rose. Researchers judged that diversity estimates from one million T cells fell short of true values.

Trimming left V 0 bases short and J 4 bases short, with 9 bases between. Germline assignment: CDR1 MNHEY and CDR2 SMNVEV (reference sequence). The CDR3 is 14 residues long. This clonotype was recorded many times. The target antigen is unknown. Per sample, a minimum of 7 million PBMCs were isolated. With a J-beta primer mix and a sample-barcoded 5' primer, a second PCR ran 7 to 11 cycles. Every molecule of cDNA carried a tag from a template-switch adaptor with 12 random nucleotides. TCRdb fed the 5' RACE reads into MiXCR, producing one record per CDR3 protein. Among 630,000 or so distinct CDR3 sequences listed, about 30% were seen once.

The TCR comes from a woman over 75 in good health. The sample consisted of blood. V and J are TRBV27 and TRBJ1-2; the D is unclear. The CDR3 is CASSLSVRSYGYTF. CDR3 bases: TGTGCCAGCAGTTTATCGGTCAGGTCCTATGGCTACACCTTC.